These 17 T cell receptor beta chains were all obtained from the same sample, sequenced in a study of CD8 T cells in ankylosing spondylitis. TCRdb re-derived calls from the 5' RACE reads in MiXCR, one entry per CDR3 protein. Here the sample spans approximately 150,000 distinct CDR3 sequences, around a third being singletons. Sequenced material: synovial fluid, either unsorted or a sorted T cell fraction (not recorded which). The receptors shown here come from a male donor with ankylosing spondylitis.

The rearrangement links TRBV7-8 to TRBJ2-1; no reliable D call. V was pared by 1 base and J by 0 bases, with 10 bases between. There are 16 residues in the CDR3. Looked up from germline, CDR1 is SGHVS and CDR2 is FQNEAQ. CDR3 DNA: TGTGCCAGCAGCTTAGTAGGCCGGAGCTCCTACAATGAGCAGTTCTTC. This sequence encodes CASSLVGRSSYNEQFF.

This sequence joins TRBV4-1 and TRBJ1-1; 9 bases map to TRBD1. Germline assignment: CDR1 MGHRA and CDR2 YSYEKL. The CDR3 totals 15 residues. Losses at the gene ends were 5 bases for V and 1 base for J; bases not matched to a gene: 5. In DNA form, the CDR3 reads TGCGCCAGCAGCGCCCGACAGGGGGAGAACACTGAAGCTTTCTTT. It translates to CASSARQGENTEAFF.

This clonotype was detected many times. The chain is built from TRBV29-1 and TRBJ2-2; tentative D call: TRBD1 (5 bases). This CDR3 is built from 13 residues. Trimming cost V 5 bases and J 6 bases, with 13 bases left between them. Germline V CDR1 and CDR2: SQVTM, ANQGSEA. The CDR3 sequence is CSVLGQKAGELFF. Here the CDR3 DNA reads TGCAGCGTTCTGGGGCAGAAAGCCGGGGAGCTGTTTTTT.

This chain joins TRBV5-1 and TRBJ1-1; D ambiguous. The CDR3 runs to 14 residues. V shed 3 bases and J shed 6 bases, with 15 bases lying between them. Germline CDR1 SGHRS, CDR2 YFSETQ. CDR3 sequence: CASSYGGRAPEAFF. For the CDR3, the DNA is TGCGCCAGCAGCTATGGCGGGAGGGCTCCTGAAGCTTTCTTT.

This clonotype was detected many times. The chain links TRBV11-3 to TRBJ2-1, with 9 bases aligning to TRBD1. V shed 0 bases, J shed 6 bases, and the junction held 3 bases outside the gene matches. The germline V gene has CDR1 SGHNT and CDR2 YENEEA. The CDR3 has 15 residues. In nucleotides, the CDR3 is TGTGCCAGCAGCTTAGAACAGGGGGCTTTCAATGAGCAGTTCTTC. Protein product: CASSLEQGAFNEQFF.

The CDR3 spells CASNKQGANTGELFF. In DNA form, the CDR3 reads TGTGCCAGTAATAAACAGGGGGCTAACACCGGGGAGCTGTTTTTT. The V gene is TRBV19, the J gene TRBJ2-2, with TRBD1 matching 9 bases. The V segment lost 7 bases and the J segment 2 bases; nucleotides outside the gene matches: 5. Germline CDR1 reads LNHDA; CDR2 reads SQIVND (reference sequence). The CDR3 runs to 15 residues. Full variable domain (remainder filled in from reference TRBV19 and TRBJ2-2): DGGITQSPKYLFRKEGQNVTLSCEQNLNHDAMYWYRQDPGQGLRLIYYSQIVNDFQKGDIAEGYSVSREKKESFPLTVTSAQKNPTAFYLCASNKQGANTGELFFGEGSRLTVL.

The J gene is TRBJ1-2, the V gene TRBV9; D gene ambiguous. CDR1 and CDR2 (germline): SGDLS, YYNGEE. The V and J ends lost 0 bases and 2 bases respectively, with 8 bases between them. The CDR3 is 14 amino acids. CDR3 residues: CASSVAGFNYGYTF. The CDR3 DNA reads TGTGCCAGCAGCGTAGCGGGGTTCAACTATGGCTACACCTTC.

This clonotype was counted many times. The chain couples TRBV27 to TRBJ1-6; D unresolved. The CDR3 covers 16 residues. The ends were cut back, 5 bases at V and 1 base at J, with 12 bases in the middle. The germline V gene has CDR1 MNHEY and CDR2 SMNVEV (reference sequence). CDR3 coding DNA: TGTGCCAGCAGTCAAAATACTGGATCCTATAATTCACCCCTCCACTTT. Its translation is CASSQNTGSYNSPLHF.

This clonotype was observed once. The chain carries TRBV6-6 and TRBJ1-5; D is unclear. This CDR3 has 12 amino acids. The germline V and J ends were trimmed by 5 bases and 5 bases, with 7 bases remaining between them. Per the germline V gene, CDR1 is MNHNY and CDR2 is SVGAGI (reference sequence). The CDR3 nucleotides read TGTGCCAGCAGTCAATGGGATCAGCCCCAGCATTTT. This encodes CASSQWDQPQHF.

J is TRBJ2-7 and V is TRBV9; 8 bases align to TRBD2. Germline values: CDR1 SGDLS, CDR2 YYNGEE. Losses at the gene ends were 0 bases for V and 6 bases for J; bases not matched to a gene: 8. This CDR3 has 15 amino acids. CDR3 sequence (DNA): TGTGCCAGCAGCGTAGAGGGTAGCGGGGCATCCGAGCAGTACTTC. Translation gives CASSVEGSGASEQYF.

In its sample, this clonotype was seen once. The chain employs TRBV5-1 and TRBJ2-5; 8 nucleotides align to TRBD1. Germline V gene sequence: CDR1 SGHRS, CDR2 YFSETQ. This CDR3 is built from 14 residues. Losses at the gene ends were 0 bases for V and 5 bases for J; bases not matched to a gene: 3. This chain's CDR3 is CASSLGRGPETQYF. For the CDR3, the DNA is TGCGCCAGCAGCTTGGGCAGGGGGCCGGAGACCCAGTACTTC. The full variable domain, in which reference TRBV5-1 and TRBJ2-5 provide the parts outside the CDR3, is KAGVTQTPRYLIKTRGQQVTLSCSPISGHRSVSWYQQTPGQGLQFLFEYFSETQRNKGNFPGRFSGRQFSNSRSEMNVSTLELGDSALYLCASSLGRGPETQYFGPGTRLLVL.

The rearrangement links TRBV15 to TRBJ2-1, with 8 bases fitting TRBD2. The CDR3 length is 14 residues. Germline V gene lookup returns CDR1 LNHNV and CDR2 YYDKDF (reference sequence). Trimming took 5 bases from V and 6 from J; bases not matched to a gene: 6. Written as DNA, the CDR3 is TGTGCCACCAGCCTGGGACTAGATGTCAATGAGCAGTTCTTC. This translates into CATSLGLDVNEQFF. Variable domain in full (rest from reference TRBV15 and TRBJ2-1): DAMVIQNPRYQVTQFGKPVTLSCSQTLNHNVMYWYQQKSSQAPKLLFHYYDKDFNNEADTPDNFQSRRPNTSFCFLDIRSPGLGDTAMYLCATSLGLDVNEQFFGPGTRLTVL.

The rearrangement uses TRBV20-1 and TRBJ2-3, with 11 bases fitting TRBD2. J was trimmed by 7 bases and V by 2 bases; bases with no gene match: 5. Germline lookup yields CDR1 DFQATT and CDR2 SNEGSKA (reference sequence). The CDR3 has 14 amino acids. The CDR3 DNA reads as TGCAGTGCTAGACTAGCGGGGGGTCCATATACGCAGTATTTT. Its protein product is CSARLAGGPYTQYF.

The chain joins TRBV28 to TRBJ2-3, with D perhaps given as TRBD1 or TRBD2 (7 bases each). This CDR3 has 15 amino acids. Trimming stripped 7 bases from V and 0 bases from J, with 14 bases between. The germline V gene has CDR1 MDHEN and CDR2 SYDVKM. CDR3 protein: CASKGASGSTDTQYF. CDR3 in DNA: TGTGCCAGCAAGGGGGCTAGCGGAAGCACAGATACGCAGTATTTT.

J is TRBJ2-7 and V is TRBV2; D not certain. The CDR3 runs to 14 residues. Germline CDR1 and CDR2: SNHLY and FYNNEI. V was pared by 7 bases and J by 0 bases, with 13 bases between. The CDR3 nucleotides read TGTGCCAGCAAGGTAGCCAGGAGCTCCTACGAGCAGTACTTC. Translated: CASKVARSSYEQYF.

This clonotype was counted a few times. The chain is built from TRBV20-1 and TRBJ2-2, with a possible D match to TRBD1 (6 bases). The CDR3 is 14 residues long. Germline lookup yields CDR1 DFQATT and CDR2 SNEGSKA (reference sequence). V was trimmed by 6 bases and J by 1 base, leaving 12 bases between them. The DNA of the CDR3 is TGCAGTGCCAGGGGCCGTCAGAACACCGGGGAGCTGTTTTTT. Translation: CSARGRQNTGELFF.

The chain carries TRBV6-1 and TRBJ2-1; no definite D call. The CDR3 has 16 residues. Germline V lookup: CDR1 MNHNS, CDR2 SASEGT. Trimming removed 4 bases at V and 0 bases at J, with 13 bases between. This CDR3 is CASSVLLPGSYNEQFF. The DNA of the CDR3 is TGTGCCAGCAGTGTTCTCCTCCCTGGCTCCTACAATGAGCAGTTCTTC.